This T cell receptor (beta chain) was sequenced for a study of blood T cell repertoires in COVID-19. Turning to the study itself: Samples came from the United States, Italy and Spain, spanning acute and convalescent COVID-19. PBMCs, B-cell-depleted T cells, or T cells provided the cDNA or gDNA that made up the material.

Per the original methods: Estimates of nucleated cell counts were drawn from the amplification of reference gene primers. The assay was immunoSEQ multiplex PCR, and TCRdb's table has in-frame clones only and misses some. Clonal size and the V and J genes are those of that table, whereas D and trimming came from the DNA. The sample comprises approximately 260,000 clones, approximately 79% of which are singletons, and around 4.1% rests with the top ten. V lost 2 bases and J lost 4, with 17 bases in between. The CDR3 runs 16 residues. Per the germline V gene, CDR1 is MNHEY and CDR2 is SVGAGI. The clonotype was recovered from a woman in her forties with active or convalescent COVID-19. Source material: peripheral blood. The V and J genes are TRBV6-5 and TRBJ1-1; TRBD1 is a possible D gene (5 bases). The CDR3: CASSYDYRTLFTEAFF. In nucleotides, the CDR3 is TGTGCCAGCAGTTACGATTACAGGACCCTCTTCACTGAAGCTTTCTTT.